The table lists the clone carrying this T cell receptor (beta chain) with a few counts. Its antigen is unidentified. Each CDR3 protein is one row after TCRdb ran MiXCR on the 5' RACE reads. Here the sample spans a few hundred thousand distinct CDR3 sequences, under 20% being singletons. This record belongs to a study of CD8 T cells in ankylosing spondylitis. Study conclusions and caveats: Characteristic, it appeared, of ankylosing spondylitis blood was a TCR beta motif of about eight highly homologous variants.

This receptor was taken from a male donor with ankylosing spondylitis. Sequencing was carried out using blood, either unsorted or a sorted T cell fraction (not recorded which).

CDR3 sequence (DNA): TGCGCCAGCAGTGAGGGGTGGGAGCACACAGATACGCAGTATTTT. It specifies CASSEGWEHTDTQYF. The rearrangement links TRBV10-1 to TRBJ2-3, with D maybe TRBD2 (5 bases). Germline CDR1 WNHNN, CDR2 SYGVQD (reference sequence). The CDR3 extends over 15 amino acids. V dropped 2 bases and J dropped 2 bases, with 11 bases sitting between them.